One T cell receptor (beta chain) is described in this entry. What it binds is unknown. This record comes from a study of cytomegalovirus exposure and HLA in healthy donors. About the study: Earlier work reported approximately 110 million unique TCR beta sequences from 150 million to 200 million T cells. Study-wide points: Most subjects had HLA-A and HLA-B alleles reportedly predicted accurately by TCR beta sequences. A later analysis found common viral pathogens apparently linked to several of the most significant clusters.

Trimming left V 6 bases short and J 6 bases short, with 21 bases between. Germline values: CDR1 MNHEY, CDR2 SMNVEV (reference sequence). The CDR3 is 15 amino acids. The PCR was carried out with 60 Vbeta primers and 13 Jbeta primers. The repertoire was sequenced with immunoSEQ multiplex PCR; TCRdb's copy has only in-frame clones and lacks some. Here the sample spans roughly 190,000 clones, roughly 77% being singletons. The donors (healthy individuals) were bone marrow donors. Sequenced input: PBMCs. The TCR originated in a woman in her 50s in good health and CMV-seronegative. The chain links TRBV27 to TRBJ2-7, with D possibly matching TRBD2 (6 bases). CDR3: CASRIGPTGVGEQYF. CDR3 nucleotide sequence: TGTGCCAGCAGGATTGGTCCGACGGGAGTAGGCGAGCAGTACTTC.